This T cell receptor beta chain was recorded in a study of blood T cell repertoires in COVID-19. Study-wide background: Italy, Spain and the United States were the sources of the convalescent and acute COVID-19 samples.

With 4 bases removed from V and 4 bases from J, the gap between germline ends came to 17 bases. The germline V gene encodes CDR1 SGHRS and CDR2 YFSETQ. The CDR3 runs to 15 residues. Assay: immunoSEQ multiplex PCR; the TCRdb copy retains only in-frame clones and omits some. There are approximately 300,000 clones in the sample; 90% occur only once, and around 4.5% lies in the top ten. Material for sequencing was PBMCs or T cells enriched from blood (not recorded which). V is TRBV5-1 and J is TRBJ1-2; D possibly corresponds to TRBD1 (6 bases). The clonotype comes from a woman aged 18 to 35 with acute COVID-19. CDR3 sequence (DNA): TGCGCCAGCAGCACAACGGCAGGGGAACGCTATGGCTACACCTTC. It translates to CASSTTAGERYGYTF.